This TCR beta chain was observed in a study of cytomegalovirus exposure and HLA in healthy donors. The PCR used 60 Vbeta and 13 Jbeta primers. Libraries were prepared by immunoSEQ multiplex PCR; TCRdb keeps only in-frame clonotypes and omits some of them. The table includes over 80,000 clones, 70% to 75% detected once. CDR1 is SGHRS, CDR2 YFSETQ, per germline. The CDR3 spans 18 residues. Trimming removed 0 bases from V and 4 bases from J, with 20 bases in between. This clone was found a few times. This clonotype originated in a man in his forties in good health and CMV-seronegative. This chain joins TRBV5-1 and TRBJ2-1; perhaps TRBD1 as D (5 bases). The sequenced sample consisted of PBMCs. For the CDR3, the DNA is TGCGCCAGCAGCTTGGGAGGCAGGGTGATCGGTCAATACAATGAGCAGTTCTTC. Translation: CASSLGGRVIGQYNEQFF. Supplemented by reference TRBV5-1 and TRBJ2-1, the full variable domain reads KAGVTQTPRYLIKTRGQQVTLSCSPISGHRSVSWYQQTPGQGLQFLFEYFSETQRNKGNFPGRFSGRQFSNSRSEMNVSTLELGDSALYLCASSLGGRVIGQYNEQFFGPGTRLTVL.